This T cell receptor beta chain originates from a study of blood T cells in healthy people across ages. Study results and caveats: Expanded clonotype shifts may have been confounded, as the donors had an unknown CMV status. The diversity estimates, figures obtained from one million T cells, were considered underestimates. While age rose, TCR beta diversity per million T cells dropped in a roughly linear way.

The ends were cut back, 0 bases at V and 11 bases at J, with 16 bases in the middle. Germline values: CDR1 SQVTM, CDR2 ANQGSEA. The CDR3 contains 13 residues. For the second PCR, which ran for roughly 6 to 12 cycles, a sample-barcoded 5' primer and a J-beta primer mix were used. Each cDNA molecule received a tag from a template-switch adaptor that had 12 random nucleotides. TCRdb reprocessed the 5' RACE reads with MiXCR, giving one entry per CDR3 protein. The sample carries about 1.4 million distinct CDR3 sequences, roughly 64% recorded once. A remark on this clonotype: What it recognizes is unknown.

The TCR comes from a man aged 18 to 30 in good health. Specimen: blood. The chain is built from TRBV29-1 and TRBJ2-5; D is perhaps TRBD2 (5 bases). The CDR3 spells CSVEEVVLGGQYF. The CDR3 bases are TGCAGCGTTGAAGAGGTCGTACTGGGCGGGCAGTACTTC.